This TCR beta chain stems from a study of cytomegalovirus exposure and HLA in healthy donors. Concerning this clone itself: What it binds is not known.

Study-level points and caveats: Through in vitro validation, a few CMV-associated chains were shown to be specific for CMV antigens. Sequencing had likely introduced a cluster of highly shared sequence variants as an artifact. After further analysis at a later stage, roughly 16,000 TCR beta sequences were associated with HLA alleles at 0.05 false discovery rate. Reportedly, diagnosis of cytomegalovirus status by the classifier showed high specificity and sensitivity.

The CDR3 totals 14 residues. Germline values: CDR1 LNHDA, CDR2 SQIVND (reference sequence). V trimming: 5 bases; J trimming: 5 bases; junction bases outside the gene matches: 4. Use of 60 Vbeta and 13 Jbeta primers characterized the PCR. Generated by immunoSEQ multiplex PCR, the TCRdb table keeps only in-frame clones and is missing some. The data contain 150,000 to 200,000 clones, roughly 80% of them singletons. The sequence was collected from a man between 18 and 29 years old in good health and CMV-seropositive. Sequencing was done on a sample of PBMCs. The J gene is TRBJ2-1, the V gene TRBV19; 9 bases are a match to TRBD2. The CDR3 sequence is CASSSQREDNEQFF. In DNA form, the CDR3 reads TGTGCCAGTAGTTCCCAGCGGGAGGACAATGAGCAGTTCTTC.